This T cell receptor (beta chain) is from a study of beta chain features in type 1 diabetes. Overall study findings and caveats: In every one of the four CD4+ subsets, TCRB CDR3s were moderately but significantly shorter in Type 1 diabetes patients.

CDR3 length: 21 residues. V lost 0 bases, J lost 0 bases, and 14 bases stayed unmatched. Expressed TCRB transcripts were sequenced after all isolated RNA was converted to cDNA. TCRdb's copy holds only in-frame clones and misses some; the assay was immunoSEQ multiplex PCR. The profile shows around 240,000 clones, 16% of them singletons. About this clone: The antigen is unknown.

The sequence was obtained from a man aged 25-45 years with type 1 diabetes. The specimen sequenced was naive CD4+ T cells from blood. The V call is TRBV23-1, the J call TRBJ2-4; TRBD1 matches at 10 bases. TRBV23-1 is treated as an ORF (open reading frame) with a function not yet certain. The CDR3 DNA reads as TGCGCCAGCAGTCAATCGCCCGGCGGACAGGGGGTACACCCAGCCAAAAACATTCAGTACTTC. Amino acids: CASSQSPGGQGVHPAKNIQYF.